Each of the 15 T cell receptor beta chains below was sequenced from the same sample in a study of OX40 agonist ivuxolimab in advanced cancers. Clones were sequenced by immunoSEQ multiplex PCR, and TCRdb holds only the in-frame ones, with some missing. This table holds 66,000 or so clones, 65% to 85% found once. Source: CD4+ or CD8+ T cells sorted from blood, taken in a trial of the OX40 agonist ivuxolimab. The origin of the receptors is an adult with an advanced solid tumor such as melanoma, head and neck, liver or kidney cancer.

The genes are TRBV5-1 and TRBJ2-5, with TRBD1 matching over 12 bases. V was clipped by 3 bases and J by 4 bases; unmatched bases: 7. CDR3 length: 16 amino acids. Germline assignment: CDR1 SGHRS and CDR2 YFSETQ. CDR3: CASSWGTGGVRETQYF. In DNA, the CDR3 is TGCGCCAGCAGCTGGGGGACAGGGGGCGTGAGAGAGACCCAGTACTTC.

The rearrangement links TRBV5-1 to TRBJ2-2, with 12 nucleotides matching TRBD1. The ends lost 6 bases at V and 7 bases at J; junction bases unmatched: 7. Germline V lookup: CDR1 SGHRS, CDR2 YFSETQ. The CDR3 has 15 residues. The CDR3 DNA is TGCGCCAGCAAACGGGACAGGGGGCTTCGCGGGGAGCTGTTTTTT. Protein product: CASKRDRGLRGELFF.

The V gene is TRBV9, the J gene TRBJ2-2; D not resolved. This CDR3 spans 16 amino acids. Germline CDR1 is SGDLS and CDR2 is YYNGEE. Trimming took 0 bases from V and 3 from J, leaving 12 bases between them. The CDR3 coding sequence is TGTGCCAGCAGCGTAGCTACGGGTTGGGACACCGGGGAGCTGTTTTTT. Its protein is CASSVATGWDTGELFF.

V gene TRBV2 combines with J gene TRBJ1-1, with a weak D call TRBD1 (6 bases). Trimming removed 6 bases at V and 4 bases at J, with 18 bases between. The CDR3 is made up of 15 amino acids. Germline V gives CDR1 SNHLY, CDR2 FYNNEI. The DNA for the CDR3 is TGTGCCAGCAGACAGGGAAGGCAAAGGGGCACTGAAGCTTTCTTT. Its protein is CASRQGRQRGTEAFF.

This clone is deemed medium-sized. This rearrangement joins TRBV5-1 to TRBJ2-4; TRBD2 matches at 8 bases. CDR1 SGHRS and CDR2 YFSETQ come from the germline V gene. Trimming removed 3 bases from V and 0 bases from J; junction bases left unmatched: 5. The CDR3 contains 16 residues. The DNA for the CDR3 is TGCGCCAGCAGCTCGGGGAGCGGGGGAGCCAAAAACATTCAGTACTTC. Its translation: CASSSGSGGAKNIQYF.

V and J are TRBV7-9 and TRBJ2-3; D possibly corresponds to TRBD1 (6 bases). V was clipped by 10 bases and J by 4 bases, with 12 bases between them. In germline, CDR1 is SEHNR, CDR2 FQNEAQ (reference sequence). The CDR3 runs to 12 residues. CDR3 nucleotide sequence: TGTGCCATTCACAGGGCGGCAGATACGCAGTATTTT. Translating it yields CAIHRAADTQYF. The variable domain in full, with the rest retrieved from reference TRBV7-9 and TRBJ2-3, is DTGVSQNPRHKITKRGQNVTFRCDPISEHNRLYWYRQTLGQGPEFLTYFQNEAQLEKSRLLSDRFSAERPKGSFSTLEIQRTEQGDSAMYLCAIHRAADTQYFGPGTRLTVL.

A word on this clone: A read error may produce the germline difference seen at one junction end. Other DNA sequences in the sample encode the same CDR3. The chain uses TRBV9 and TRBJ2-1; tentatively, D is TRBD1 (6 bases). The CDR3 length is 15 residues. Germline CDR1 reads SGDLS; CDR2 reads YYNGEE. The CDR3: CASSVDPAGQGEQFF. DNA of the CDR3: TGTGCTAGCAGCGTCGACCCAGCAGGGCAGGGGGAGCAGTTCTTC.

The CDR3 DNA reads as TGTGCCAGTAGTATAGGACTAGCGGGGGGAATTGCGAACACCGGGGAGCTGTTTTTT. Amino acid sequence: CASSIGLAGGIANTGELFF. The gene calls are TRBV19 and TRBJ2-2; 13 nucleotides agree with TRBD2. In germline, CDR1 is LNHDA, CDR2 SQIVND (reference sequence). V lost 1 base and J lost 0; bases outside the gene matches: 5. The CDR3 spans 19 residues.

This clone appeared a few times. The V and J genes are TRBV5-1 and TRBJ2-7; 8 nucleotides line up with TRBD1. Germline CDR1 SGHRS, CDR2 YFSETQ. The CDR3 is 17 amino acids. V dropped 0 bases and J dropped 4; count of bases not matched to a gene: 12. In nucleotides, the CDR3 is TGCGCCAGCAGCTTGGCCGGCCGGGACAGGAGGTCATACGAGCAGTACTTC. Translation gives CASSLAGRDRRSYEQYF.

V is TRBV30 and J is TRBJ1-1; unclear D gene. Trimming took 8 bases from V and 0 from J, leaving 10 bases between them. Germline CDR1 and CDR2: GTSNPN and SVGIG (reference sequence). The CDR3 totals 12 residues. The CDR3: CAGKRMNTEAFF. In DNA form, the CDR3 reads TGTGCCGGGAAAAGGATGAACACTGAAGCTTTCTTT. The full variable domain, with the rest looked up from reference TRBV30 and TRBJ1-1, is SQTIHQWPATLVQPVGSPLSLECTVEGTSNPNLYWYRQAAGRGLQLLFYSVGIGQISSEVPQNLSASRPQDRQFILSSKKLLLSDSGFYLCAGKRMNTEAFFGQGTRLTVV.

The chain combines TRBV6-1 with TRBJ2-5; 8 bases are a match to TRBD1. This CDR3 region has 15 residues. The germline CDR1 and CDR2 sequences are MNHNS and SASEGT. V was pared by 6 bases and J by 4 bases, with 10 bases of the junction left unmatched. The DNA of the CDR3 is TGTGCCAGCAGCTGGGGACAGGCCTTCGGAGAGACCCAGTACTTC. Amino acid sequence: CASSWGQAFGETQYF.

In its sample, this clone was seen once. The CDR3 DNA is TGCGCCAGCAGCTACGGGAGCGGGGAGCTGTTTTTT. It yields the protein CASSYGSGELFF. This sequence joins TRBV5-1 and TRBJ2-2, with D perhaps matching TRBD2 (6 bases). Looked up from germline, CDR1 is SGHRS and CDR2 is YFSETQ. This CDR3 is built from 12 residues. The V and J ends lost 3 bases and 7 bases respectively, with 7 bases between them.

This clone was observed a few times. V is TRBV5-4 and J is TRBJ1-1; a weak D match, TRBD1 (5 bases). The length of the CDR3 is 17 residues. CDR1 and CDR2 from the germline V gene are SGHNT and YYREEE (reference sequence). Trimming took off 0 bases at V and 2 bases at J, with 17 bases between the two ends. CDR3 protein: CASSLEVSRGGNTEAFF. The CDR3 bases are TGTGCCAGCAGCTTGGAGGTGAGCCGTGGGGGAAACACTGAAGCTTTCTTT. The whole variable domain, filled in from reference TRBV5-4 and TRBJ1-1, reads ETGVTQSPTHLIKTRGQQVTLRCSSQSGHNTVSWYQQALGQGPQFIFQYYREEENGRGNFPPRFSGLQFPNYSSELNVNALELDDSALYLCASSLEVSRGGNTEAFFGQGTRLTVV.

V usage is TRBV29-1 and J usage is TRBJ2-3; D possibly corresponds to TRBD1 (5 bases). V shed 4 bases and J shed 0 bases, with 14 bases lying between them. Germline CDR1 and CDR2: SQVTM and ANQGSEA. CDR3 length: 15 residues. CDR3 region: CSVVRQGLSTDTQYF. CDR3 bases: TGCAGCGTTGTGAGGCAGGGCCTTAGCACAGATACGCAGTATTTT.

In nucleotides, the CDR3 is TGCGCCAGCAGCCAAGATCAGGGCTCCTATGGCTACACCTTC. It yields the protein CASSQDQGSYGYTF. The rearrangement joins TRBV4-1 to TRBJ1-2; tentatively, D is TRBD1 (5 bases). Germline assignment: CDR1 MGHRA and CDR2 YSYEKL. CDR3 length equals 14 residues. V dropped 0 bases and J dropped 4 bases, with 9 bases sitting between them.